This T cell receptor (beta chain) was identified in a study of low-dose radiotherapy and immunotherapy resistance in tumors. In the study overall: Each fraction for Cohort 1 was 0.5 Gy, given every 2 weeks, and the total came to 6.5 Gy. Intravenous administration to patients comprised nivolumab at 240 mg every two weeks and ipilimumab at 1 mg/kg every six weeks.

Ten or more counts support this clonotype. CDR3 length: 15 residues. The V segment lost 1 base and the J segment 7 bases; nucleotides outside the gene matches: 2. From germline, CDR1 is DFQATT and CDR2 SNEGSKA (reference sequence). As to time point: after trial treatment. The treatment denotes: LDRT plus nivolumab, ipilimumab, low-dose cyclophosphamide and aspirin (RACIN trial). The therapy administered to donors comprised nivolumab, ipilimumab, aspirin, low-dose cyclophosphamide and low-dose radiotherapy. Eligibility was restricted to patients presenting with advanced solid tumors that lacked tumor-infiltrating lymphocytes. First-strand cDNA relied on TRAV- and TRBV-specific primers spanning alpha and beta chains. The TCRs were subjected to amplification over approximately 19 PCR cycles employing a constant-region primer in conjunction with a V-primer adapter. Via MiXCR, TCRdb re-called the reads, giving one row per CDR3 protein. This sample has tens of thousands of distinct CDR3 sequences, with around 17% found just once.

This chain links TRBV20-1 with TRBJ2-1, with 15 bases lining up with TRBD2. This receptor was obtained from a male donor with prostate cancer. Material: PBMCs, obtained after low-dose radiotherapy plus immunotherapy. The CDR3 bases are TGCAGTGCTAGAGCCGGGACTAGCGGGAGGAATGAGCAGTTCTTC. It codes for CSARAGTSGRNEQFF.